This is a list of T cell receptor beta chains from one sample in a study of control samples from healthy donors and cancer patients. Using immunoSEQ multiplex PCR, the repertoire was profiled, and TCRdb retains in-frame clones only, with some absent. The sample contains around 110,000 clones, around 87% of which appear only once. The sequenced sample consisted of PBMCs. The receptors here all came from a woman between 45 and 60 years old with colorectal cancer. Both conserved end residues are part of each CDR3. D genes are given only for firm matches. Rows may omit the clone size; those that give it use once, few, many or a size class.

V gene	J gene	CDR3 length	D gene	clone size	CDR3 protein	CDR3 DNA
TRBV7-6	TRBJ1-1	15	TRBD1	.	CASSLDRGINTEAFF	TGTGCCAGCAGCTTAGACAGGGGAATAAACACTGAAGCTTTCTTT
TRBV6-5	TRBJ2-5	15	TRBD2	.	CASRRTSGSAKTQYF	TGTGCCAGCAGGAGGACTAGCGGGAGCGCAAAGACCCAGTACTTC
TRBV12-3/TRBV12-4	TRBJ2-2	11	.	.	CASRVDGELFF	TGTGCCAGCAGGGTGGATGGGGAGCTGTTTTTT
TRBV5-6	TRBJ1-2	17	.	.	CASSTVSRVERGIGYTF	TGTGCCAGCAGCACCGTATCCCGGGTCGAAAGGGGGATAGGCTACACCTTC
TRBV19	TRBJ2-5	16	TRBD2	.	CASSPGTSGVIETQYF	TGTGCCAGTAGTCCTGGGACTAGCGGGGTCATAGAGACCCAGTACTTC
TRBV29-1	TRBJ2-7	16	.	few	CSVEVYRTGRGYEQYF	TGCAGCGTTGAAGTTTATAGGACGGGCAGGGGCTACGAGCAGTACTTC
TRBV4-2	TRBJ2-3	14	.	.	CASSQGPQADTQYF	TGTGCCAGCAGCCAAGGTCCCCAGGCAGATACGCAGTATTTT
TRBV2	TRBJ1-5	17	.	.	CASSRNGGFVSNQPQHF	TGTGCCAGCAGCCGCAACGGGGGCTTTGTTAGCAATCAGCCCCAGCATTTT
TRBV27	TRBJ2-5	13	.	.	CASSRNIQETQYF	TGTGCCAGCAGCCGCAACATCCAGGAGACCCAGTACTTC
TRBV9	TRBJ2-7	15	TRBD2	.	CASSVAAGGTFEQYF	TGTGCCAGCAGCGTAGCAGCGGGAGGAACCTTCGAGCAGTACTTC
TRBV2	TRBJ1-5	13	.	.	CASSGGGVSAQHF	TGTGCCAGCAGCGGAGGGGGGGTCTCGGCCCAGCATTTT
TRBV7-2	TRBJ2-7	11	.	once	CASSFLNEQYF	TGTGCCAGCAGCTTTCTGAATGAGCAGTACTTC
TRBV2	TRBJ1-5	13	.	.	CASVQGRDQPQHF	TGTGCCAGCGTACAGGGAAGGGATCAGCCCCAGCATTTT
TRBV6-5	TRBJ1-4	15	.	.	CASLSGPYVNEKLFF	TGTGCCTCTCTATCCGGGCCATACGTTAATGAAAAACTGTTTTTT
TRBV19	TRBJ1-2	13	TRBD1	.	CASSIGTGYGYTF	TGTGCCAGTAGTATAGGGACAGGGTATGGCTACACCTTC
TRBV3-1/TRBV3-2	TRBJ1-2	16	.	.	CASSQDTGMGGRGYTF	TGTGCCAGCAGCCAAGATACTGGAATGGGGGGTAGAGGCTACACCTTC
TRBV4-2	TRBJ2-5	12	.	.	CASSQDRETQYF	TGTGCCAGCAGCCAAGATAGGGAGACCCAGTACTTC
TRBV2	TRBJ1-5	14	.	.	CASSRSGSNQPQHF	TGTGCCAGCAGTCGATCGGGCAGCAATCAGCCCCAGCATTTT
TRBV5-6	TRBJ2-1	16	TRBD1	.	CASSLAGQGMNYEQFF	TGTGCCAGCAGCTTGGCGGGACAGGGTATGAACTATGAGCAGTTCTTC
TRBV6-1	TRBJ2-5	12	.	.	CASSENLETQYF	TGTGCCAGCAGTGAAAACTTAGAGACCCAGTACTTC
TRBV7-9	TRBJ2-3	14	.	.	CASSFGGYTDTQYF	TGTGCCAGCAGCTTTGGGGGCTACACAGATACGCAGTATTTT
TRBV4-1	TRBJ2-7	13	.	few	CASSQDFSLSQYF	TGCGCCAGCAGCCAAGATTTCTCCCTCTCGCAGTACTTC
TRBV6-6	TRBJ1-4	14	.	.	CASSYGTDNEKLFF	TGTGCCAGCAGTTATGGGACGGATAATGAAAAACTGTTTTTT
TRBV7-9	TRBJ2-5	12	TRBD2	.	CASSWGGETQYF	TGTGCCAGCAGCTGGGGGGGTGAGACCCAGTACTTC
TRBV19	TRBJ1-2	16	TRBD1	.	CASSPHPQGAREGYTF	TGTGCCAGTAGTCCCCACCCGCAGGGGGCCAGGGAGGGCTACACCTTC
TRBV2	TRBJ2-5	14	.	.	CASSEWSGVETQYF	TGTGCCAGCAGTGAATGGTCAGGGGTGGAGACCCAGTACTTC
TRBV6-5	TRBJ2-7	15	TRBD2	.	CASSYSRLAGGEWYF	TGTGCCAGCAGTTACTCGAGACTAGCGGGTGGTGAGTGGTACTTC
TRBV10-1	TRBJ1-1	14	.	few	CASSPNPANTEAFF	TGCGCCAGCAGCCCAAACCCAGCGAACACTGAAGCTTTCTTT
TRBV10-3	TRBJ1-5	15	.	once	CAISAGGVGNQPQHF	TGTGCCATCAGTGCGGGGGGGGTTGGGAATCAGCCCCAGCATTTT
TRBV3-1/TRBV3-2	TRBJ2-2	17	TRBD2	.	CASSLGLAGDSAGELFF	TGTGCCAGCAGCCTGGGACTAGCGGGAGATAGTGCCGGGGAGCTGTTTTTT
TRBV19	TRBJ1-5	15	.	.	CASSGRPASNQPQHF	TGTGCCAGTAGTGGCCGTCCGGCGAGCAATCAGCCCCAGCATTTT
TRBV2	TRBJ1-1	11	.	.	CASNWDYEAFF	TGTGCCAGCAACTGGGACTACGAAGCTTTCTTT
TRBV7-3	TRBJ2-3	15	.	once	CASSRRAAAPDTQYF	TGTGCCAGCAGCCGTCGAGCGGCCGCTCCAGATACGCAGTATTTT
TRBV5-6	TRBJ1-1	15	.	.	CASSLGRQLNTEAFF	TGTGCCAGCAGCTTGGGTCGGCAGTTGAACACTGAAGCTTTCTTT
TRBV11-2	TRBJ1-6	15	.	.	CASSLDTQNNSPLHF	TGTGCCAGCAGCTTAGATACCCAGAATAATTCACCCCTCCACTTT
TRBV2	TRBJ2-2	16	.	.	CASSEARARDTGELFF	TGTGCCAGCAGTGAAGCCCGCGCGCGGGACACCGGGGAGCTGTTTTTT
TRBV3-1/TRBV3-2	TRBJ1-4	15	TRBD1	once	CASSPGQGLAEKLFF	TGTGCCAGCAGCCCAGGACAGGGATTGGCTGAAAAACTGTTTTTT
TRBV3-1/TRBV3-2	TRBJ2-1	21	.	.	CASSQDTTPTPGRGPYNEQFF	TGTGCCAGCAGCCAAGATACCACACCTACACCCGGGAGGGGGCCCTACAATGAGCAGTTCTTC
TRBV30	TRBJ1-5	12	.	.	CAWSVTNQPQHF	TGTGCCTGGAGTGTAACCAATCAGCCCCAGCATTTT
TRBV7-8	TRBJ2-3	16	TRBD2	.	CASSIRLAGVPDTQYF	TGTGCCAGCAGCATCCGACTAGCGGGAGTCCCAGATACGCAGTATTTT
TRBV5-1	TRBJ2-1	13	TRBD1	.	CASSLVGQGEKFF	TGCGCCAGCAGCTTGGTGGGACAGGGGGAAAAGTTCTTC
TRBV9	TRBJ2-7	17	TRBD2	once	CASSQNPRLAPTYEQYF	TGTGCCAGCAGCCAAAACCCTCGACTAGCGCCAACCTACGAGCAGTACTTC
TRBV6-2/TRBV6-3	TRBJ1-1	16	.	.	CASSYISGQLNTEAFF	TGTGCCAGCAGTTACATATCGGGACAATTGAACACTGAAGCTTTCTTT
TRBV6-5	TRBJ2-1	14	.	once	CASRSGFSDNEQFF	TGTGCCAGCAGATCCGGATTCAGCGACAATGAGCAGTTCTTC
TRBV9	TRBJ1-2	12	.	.	CASSSGWNGYTF	TGTGCCAGCAGCTCAGGTTGGAATGGCTACACCTTC
TRBV28	TRBJ2-5	14	.	.	CASSLAGTQETQYF	TGTGCCAGCAGTTTAGCGGGGACCCAAGAGACCCAGTACTTC
TRBV5-1	TRBJ2-5	15	.	.	CASSLGHGQQETQYF	TGCGCCAGCAGCTTGGGGCATGGACAGCAAGAGACCCAGTACTTC
TRBV19	TRBJ2-3	12	.	.	CASSAQGGTQYF	TGTGCCAGTAGTGCCCAGGGCGGTACGCAGTATTTT
TRBV27	TRBJ2-6	15	.	.	CASSLSWAGANVLTF	TGTGCCAGCAGTTTATCATGGGCTGGGGCCAACGTCCTGACTTTC
TRBV7-3	TRBJ2-1	14	.	.	CASSSPGPHNEQFF	TGTGCCAGCAGCTCACCCGGACCCCACAATGAGCAGTTCTTC
TRBV7-8	TRBJ1-5	18	TRBD1	.	CASSPGGQGAVLYQPQHF	TGTGCCAGCAGTCCAGGGGGACAGGGGGCTGTATTGTATCAGCCCCAGCATTTT
TRBV6-5	TRBJ1-5	13	.	.	CASNTGSSQPQHF	TGTGCCAGCAATACAGGGTCAAGTCAGCCCCAGCATTTT
TRBV11-2	TRBJ2-1	14	.	.	CASSLAGAGRGGLF	TGTGCCAGCAGCTTAGCCGGCGCGGGAAGGGGGGGGCTCTTC
TRBV6-1	TRBJ1-5	17	.	.	CASSDPYGGQPHQPQHF	TGTGCCAGCAGTGACCCTTATGGGGGCCAGCCCCATCAGCCCCAGCATTTT
TRBV9	TRBJ1-2	16	.	.	CASSPWGAPSFVGYTF	TGTGCCAGCAGCCCCTGGGGTGCCCCCAGTTTTGTTGGCTACACCTTC
TRBV4-2	TRBJ2-1	14	TRBD2	.	CASSHGSGGNEQFF	TGTGCCAGCAGCCACGGTAGCGGGGGAAATGAGCAGTTCTTC
TRBV6-1	TRBJ2-1	16	TRBD2	.	CASSDWQRGGYNEQFF	TGTGCCAGCAGTGACTGGCAGCGGGGGGGGTACAATGAGCAGTTCTTC
TRBV28	TRBJ1-3	16	.	.	CASTRREGLAGNTIYF	TGTGCCAGCACCAGAAGGGAGGGCTTGGCTGGAAACACCATATATTTT